These 32 T cell receptor beta chains came from one sample sequenced in a study of early T cells in non-severe SARS-CoV-2 infection. One entry per CDR3 protein results from TCRdb running MiXCR on the 5' RACE reads. The data contain about 56,000 distinct CDR3 sequences, about 15% of them seen just once; the ten biggest clones take up approximately 4%. This specimen consisted of whole blood, obtained at baseline. These receptors came from an adult who was a healthcare worker with PCR-confirmed SARS-CoV-2 infection or an uninfected control (not recorded which).

This sequence joins TRBV9 and TRBJ2-2; D is unclear. Trimming shortened V by 0 bases and J by 4 bases, and 7 bases separated the two germline ends. The CDR3 totals 14 residues. The V gene's germline CDR1 is SGDLS and CDR2 YYNGEE. In DNA, the CDR3 is TGTGCCAGCAGCGTAGAGGTGGGCACCGGGGAGCTGTTTTTT. This sequence encodes CASSVEVGTGELFF.

The gene calls are TRBV5-1 and TRBJ2-7, with 7 positions matching TRBD1. V shed 3 bases and J 2 bases; nucleotides not matched to a gene: 5. CDR3 length equals 14 residues. Looked up from germline, CDR1 is SGHRS and CDR2 is YFSETQ. The CDR3 region is CASSYRGDAYEQYF. In DNA, the CDR3 is TGCGCCAGCAGCTACAGGGGCGATGCCTACGAGCAGTACTTC.

The rearrangement links TRBV9 to TRBJ2-7; D could derive from TRBD1 or TRBD2 (5 bases each). CDR3 length: 14 amino acids. V gave up 0 bases and J gave up 6 bases, with 13 bases separating them. From germline, CDR1 is SGDLS and CDR2 YYNGEE. Here the CDR3 reads CASSVEPQRGEQYF. The CDR3 region has the DNA TGTGCCAGCAGCGTAGAGCCTCAGAGGGGCGAGCAGTACTTC.

This clonotype has at least ten counts. The CDR3, as DNA: TGTGCCAGCAGTTACGGGACAGATAATTCACCCCTCCACTTT. Protein product: CASSYGTDNSPLHF. The genes are TRBV6-6 and TRBJ1-6; 7 bases line up with TRBD1. Germline V gives CDR1 MNHNY, CDR2 SVGAGI (reference sequence). V shed 2 bases, J shed 5 bases, and the junction held 0 bases outside the gene matches. The CDR3 runs to 14 residues.

This clonotype was seen a handful of times. This chain links TRBV6-6 with TRBJ1-1; no reliable D call. This CDR3 comprises 12 residues. Germline V gene sequence: CDR1 MNHNY, CDR2 SVGAGI (reference sequence). V lost 10 bases and J 0 bases, leaving 9 bases between the germline ends. The CDR3 nucleotides are TGTGCCACCATTAGCCTGAACACTGAAGCTTTCTTT. The encoded protein is CATISLNTEAFF.

This clonotype was picked up a small number of times. The chain uses TRBV19 and TRBJ1-5; D uncertain. CDR1 is LNHDA and CDR2 is SQIVND in the germline V gene (reference sequence). This CDR3 spans 13 amino acids. Trimming cost V 3 bases and J 7 bases, with 10 bases left between them. The CDR3 nucleotides are TGTGCCAGTAGTATCGGCGACAAGCAGCCCCAGCATTTT. The encoded protein is CASSIGDKQPQHF.

This chain joins TRBV21-1 and TRBJ2-7. TRBV21-1 is deemed a pseudogene. The CDR3 runs to 13 residues. CDR3 in amino acids: CASSYGVCYEQYF. Written as DNA, the CDR3 is TGTGCCAGCTCTTACGGGGTATGCTACGAGCAGTACTTC.

The chain links TRBV5-1 to TRBJ2-3; possible D gene TRBD2, 6 bases. Germline V gene data show CDR1 as SGHRS and CDR2 as YFSETQ. Trimming removed 0 bases from V and 1 base from J, with 6 bases in between. This CDR3 has 14 residues. CDR3 DNA: TGCGCCAGCAGCTTGGCTAGCGGCACAGATACGCAGTATTTT. Amino acid sequence: CASSLASGTDTQYF. The variable domain in full, completed from reference TRBV5-1 and TRBJ2-3, reads KAGVTQTPRYLIKTRGQQVTLSCSPISGHRSVSWYQQTPGQGLQFLFEYFSETQRNKGNFPGRFSGRQFSNSRSEMNVSTLELGDSALYLCASSLASGTDTQYFGPGTRLTVL.

The V gene is TRBV5-8, the J gene TRBJ2-7; D is uncertain. Germline CDR1 and CDR2: SGHTS and YDEGEE. This CDR3 comprises 13 residues. The V gene lost 3 bases and the J gene lost 2 bases, with 9 bases spanning the gap. CDR3 loop: CASSSPPAYEQYF. As DNA, the CDR3 is TGTGCCAGCAGCTCCCCTCCCGCCTACGAGCAGTACTTC.

This clonotype is labeled as medium-sized (0.01 to 0.1%). The chain is built from TRBV20-1 and TRBJ2-7; D call uncertain. The germline CDR1 and CDR2 sequences are DFQATT and SNEGSKA (reference sequence). The CDR3 contains 11 residues. Trimming removed 2 bases from V and 5 bases from J, with 7 bases in between. The CDR3 DNA sequence: TGCAGTGCTAGATCGGGTCACGAGCAGTACTTC. The encoded protein is CSARSGHEQYF.

V and J are TRBV10-3 and TRBJ2-3; D not certain. Germline CDR1 ENHRY, CDR2 SYGVKD. CDR3 length: 11 amino acids. The germline V and J ends were trimmed by 6 bases and 8 bases, with 9 bases remaining between them. This chain's CDR3 is CAISDMVTQYF. The CDR3 nucleotides are TGTGCCATCAGCGATATGGTTACGCAGTATTTT.

This clonotype was picked up a small number of times. The chain has TRBV11-1 and TRBJ2-2, with 9 nucleotides matching TRBD1. Germline V lookup: CDR1 SGHAT, CDR2 FQDESV (reference sequence). CDR3 length equals 16 residues. V was pared by 5 bases and J by 0 bases, with 4 bases of the junction left unmatched. In DNA, the CDR3 is TGTGCCAGCAGCACCCGGGACAGGGCGAACACCGGGGAGCTGTTTTTT. Encoded protein: CASSTRDRANTGELFF.

Ten or more counts support this clonotype. The gene calls are TRBV6-5 and TRBJ1-1; the D is unclear. CDR1 is MNHEY, CDR2 SVGAGI, per germline. V lost 2 bases to trimming and J lost 10 bases, with 8 bases between them. The CDR3 contains 11 residues. The CDR3 DNA is TGTGCCAGCAGTTACGGGGATGTAGCTTTCTTT. Translating gives CASSYGDVAFF.

V gene TRBV7-3 combines with J gene TRBJ2-6; D unresolved. The CDR3 spans 15 residues. Trimming removed 3 bases from V and 2 bases from J, with 8 bases in between. Germline V gene sequence: CDR1 SGHTA, CDR2 FQGTGA. The CDR3: CASSFGDPGANVLTF. The CDR3, as DNA: TGTGCCAGCAGCTTTGGGGATCCTGGGGCCAACGTCCTGACTTTC.

V usage is TRBV19 and J usage is TRBJ2-1, with 15 nucleotides matching TRBD2. In germline, CDR1 is LNHDA, CDR2 SQIVND (reference sequence). V gave up 5 bases and J gave up 11 bases; unmatched junction bases: 7. The CDR3 length is 15 residues. This CDR3 reads CASSPGTSGGKQQFF. The CDR3 nucleotides are TGTGCCAGTAGTCCCGGGACTAGCGGGGGGAAGCAGCAGTTCTTC.

The rearrangement uses TRBV6-1 and TRBJ2-3; TRBD2 matches at 8 bases. The CDR3 sequence is 16 residues long. CDR1 and CDR2 from the germline V gene are MNHNS and SASEGT. With 1 base clipped from V and 3 bases from J, the junction kept 6 bases outside the gene matches. CDR3 DNA: TGTGCCAGCAGTGAAGTCGGGGGGGGCTTGACAGATACGCAGTATTTT. Translation gives CASSEVGGGLTDTQYF.

This clonotype was detected ten times or more. This chain connects TRBV6-6 to TRBJ2-2; D not resolved. Between the trimmed V and J ends, which lost 7 bases and 4 bases, there was a span of 19 bases. This CDR3 spans 16 amino acids. CDR1 and CDR2 from the germline V gene are MNHNY and SVGAGI (reference sequence). The CDR3, as DNA: TGTGCCAGCATACCAACTGAAGTCTCGGGCACCGGGGAGCTGTTTTTT. It codes for CASIPTEVSGTGELFF.

This clonotype showed up many times. The chain recombines TRBV10-3 with TRBJ1-1; 7 bases are a match to TRBD1. Per germline, CDR1 ENHRY and CDR2 SYGVKD. The CDR3 has 14 residues. V shed 3 bases and J 3 bases; nucleotides not matched to a gene: 4. In DNA form, the CDR3 reads TGTGCCATCAGTGATGAGGGGGCTTACACTGAAGCTTTCTTT. Translating it yields CAISDEGAYTEAFF.

The table lists this clonotype with many counts. This rearrangement joins TRBV7-6 to TRBJ1-6, with D tentatively TRBD1 (6 bases). Germline V gene data show CDR1 as SGHVS and CDR2 as FNYEAQ. CDR3 length: 15 residues. Trimming pared 4 bases from V and 9 bases from J, leaving 16 bases between. As DNA, the CDR3 is TGTGCCAGCAGCTCCCGACAGGCGAAAGGTTCACCCCTCCACTTT. Translation gives CASSSRQAKGSPLHF.

The chain combines TRBV28 with TRBJ2-6, with no clear D. V shed 8 bases and J shed 4 bases, with 9 bases lying between them. Germline V CDR1 and CDR2: MDHEN, SYDVKM. The CDR3 totals 13 residues. CDR3 sequence (DNA): TGTGCCAGCGGCGAAAGGGGGGCCAACGTCCTGACTTTC. Encoded protein: CASGERGANVLTF.

Ten or more counts support this clonotype. V usage is TRBV20-1 and J usage is TRBJ2-5; D is unresolved. Germline values: CDR1 DFQATT, CDR2 SNEGSKA (reference sequence). The CDR3 consists of 14 residues. V dropped 5 bases and J dropped 5 bases, with 18 bases sitting between them. CDR3: CSAPMAYNRETQYF. The CDR3 nucleotides are TGCAGTGCTCCGATGGCTTACAACCGGGAGACCCAGTACTTC.

This chain links TRBV7-9 with TRBJ2-5; D ambiguous. Per germline, CDR1 SEHNR and CDR2 FQNEAQ (reference sequence). V lost 7 bases and J lost 4, with 13 bases in between. The CDR3 totals 13 residues. The CDR3 region is CASNSQLGETQYF. As DNA, the CDR3 is TGTGCCAGCAACTCTCAGCTTGGAGAGACCCAGTACTTC.

This clonotype was detected a few times. The chain employs TRBV3-1 and TRBJ2-2; D ambiguous. V lost 0 bases to trimming and J lost 7 bases, with 3 bases between them. The CDR3 consists of 12 residues. CDR1 and CDR2 (germline): LGHDT, YNNKEL (reference sequence). CDR3 sequence: CASSQEDGELFF. CDR3 in DNA: TGTGCCAGCAGCCAAGAGGACGGGGAGCTGTTTTTT. The full variable domain, completed using reference TRBV3-1 and TRBJ2-2, is DTAVSQTPKYLVTQMGNDKSIKCEQNLGHDTMYWYKQDSKKFLKIMFSYNNKELIINETVPNRFSPKSPDKAHLNLHINSLELGDSAVYFCASSQEDGELFFGEGSRLTVL.

This clonotype was picked up a small number of times. The chain is built from TRBV6-5 and TRBJ1-1; D gene unclear. There are 11 residues in the CDR3. The germline V gene has CDR1 MNHEY and CDR2 SVGAGI. Trimming left V 7 bases short and J 3 bases short, with 6 bases between. CDR3 loop: CASMGDTEAFF. The CDR3 DNA follows: TGTGCCAGCATGGGAGACACTGAAGCTTTCTTT.

This clonotype was found many times. The V and J genes are TRBV6-1 and TRBJ2-5, with D maybe TRBD2 (6 bases). V lost 3 bases to trimming and J lost 1 base, with 12 bases between them. Germline V gives CDR1 MNHNS, CDR2 SASEGT. The CDR3 contains 15 residues. The DNA of the CDR3 is TGTGCCAGCAGTGACCGGGGGACTTCCCAAGAGACCCAGTACTTC. Amino acids: CASSDRGTSQETQYF.

This clonotype was counted between two and nine times. The chain's CDR3 is CASSLQGSGQPQHF. CDR3 DNA sequence: TGTGCCAGCAGTCTACAGGGATCGGGTCAGCCCCAGCATTTT. The rearrangement uses TRBV12-3 or TRBV12-4 and TRBJ1-5; a possible D gene is TRBD1 (6 bases). The V end lost 5 bases, the J end lost 6 bases, and 14 bases lay between the germline ends. The CDR3 has 14 residues.

This clonotype occurred a few times. The chain links TRBV21-1 to TRBJ2-6; TRBD2, the table's D call, was not compared with the DNA. TRBV21-1 is assigned pseudogene status. The CDR3 contains 17 residues. This chain's CDR3 is CASSKDPRRPGANVLTF. Written as DNA, the CDR3 is TGTGCCAGCAGCAAAGATCCTCGGAGGCCTGGGGCCAACGTCCTGACTTTC.

The chain links TRBV18 to TRBJ1-1; D may be TRBD1 (5 bases). CDR1 and CDR2 from the germline V gene are KGHSH and LQKENI. CDR3 length: 13 amino acids. Trimming stripped 10 bases from V and 3 bases from J, with 15 bases between. This chain's CDR3 is CATQDMLDTEAFF. CDR3 coding DNA: TGTGCCACCCAGGACATGTTGGACACTGAAGCTTTCTTT.

This clonotype was seen more than once but under ten times. V is TRBV29-1 and J is TRBJ2-3, with D unclear. This CDR3 region has 13 residues. V lost 1 base, J lost 2 bases, and 7 bases lay in between. Germline V gene lookup returns CDR1 SQVTM and CDR2 ANQGSEA. The CDR3 bases are TGCAGCGTTGAAGTGGGAAACACAGATACGCAGTATTTT. The encoded protein is CSVEVGNTDTQYF.

Ten or more counts support this clonotype. Written as DNA, the CDR3 is TGTGCCAGCTTGGGACTATTAGATACGCAGTATTTT. It codes for CASLGLLDTQYF. This chain uses TRBV12-3 or TRBV12-4 with TRBJ2-3, with 7 positions matching TRBD2. The CDR3 loop spans 12 amino acids. V dropped 8 bases and J dropped 5; count of bases not matched to a gene: 4.

This chain connects TRBV5-1 to TRBJ2-2; tentatively, D is TRBD1 or TRBD2 (5 bases each). Looked up from germline, CDR1 is SGHRS and CDR2 is YFSETQ. The CDR3 is 15 residues long. V was clipped by 4 bases and J by 3 bases, with 13 bases between them. The CDR3 bases are TGCGCCAGCAGCCGAGGGGTGATAGACACCGGGGAGCTGTTTTTT. Translation gives CASSRGVIDTGELFF.

The V and J genes are TRBV6-2 or TRBV6-3 and TRBJ2-3, with D possibly being TRBD1 (6 bases). Germline V lookup: CDR1 MNHEY, CDR2 SVGEGT. V lost 7 bases to trimming and J lost 4 bases, with 15 bases between them. CDR3 length: 14 amino acids. CDR3 sequence reads: CASTRGGVADTQYF. The CDR3, as DNA: TGTGCCAGCACCAGAGGGGGAGTGGCAGATACGCAGTATTTT.